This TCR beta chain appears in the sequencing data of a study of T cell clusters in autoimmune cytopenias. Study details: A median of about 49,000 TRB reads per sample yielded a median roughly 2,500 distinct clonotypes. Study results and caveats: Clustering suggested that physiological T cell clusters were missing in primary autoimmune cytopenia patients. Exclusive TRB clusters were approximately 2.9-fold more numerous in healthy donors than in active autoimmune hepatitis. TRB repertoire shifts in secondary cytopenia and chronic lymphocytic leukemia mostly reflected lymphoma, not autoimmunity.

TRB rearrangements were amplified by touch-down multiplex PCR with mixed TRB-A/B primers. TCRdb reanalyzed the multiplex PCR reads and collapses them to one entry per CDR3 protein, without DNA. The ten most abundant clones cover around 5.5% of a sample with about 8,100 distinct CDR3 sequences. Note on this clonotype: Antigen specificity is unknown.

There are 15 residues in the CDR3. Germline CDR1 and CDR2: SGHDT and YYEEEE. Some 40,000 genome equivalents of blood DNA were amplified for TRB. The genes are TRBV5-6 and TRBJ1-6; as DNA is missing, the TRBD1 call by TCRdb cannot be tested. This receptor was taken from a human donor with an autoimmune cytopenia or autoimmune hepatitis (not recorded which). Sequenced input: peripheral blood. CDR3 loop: CASSVGTGGNSPLHF.